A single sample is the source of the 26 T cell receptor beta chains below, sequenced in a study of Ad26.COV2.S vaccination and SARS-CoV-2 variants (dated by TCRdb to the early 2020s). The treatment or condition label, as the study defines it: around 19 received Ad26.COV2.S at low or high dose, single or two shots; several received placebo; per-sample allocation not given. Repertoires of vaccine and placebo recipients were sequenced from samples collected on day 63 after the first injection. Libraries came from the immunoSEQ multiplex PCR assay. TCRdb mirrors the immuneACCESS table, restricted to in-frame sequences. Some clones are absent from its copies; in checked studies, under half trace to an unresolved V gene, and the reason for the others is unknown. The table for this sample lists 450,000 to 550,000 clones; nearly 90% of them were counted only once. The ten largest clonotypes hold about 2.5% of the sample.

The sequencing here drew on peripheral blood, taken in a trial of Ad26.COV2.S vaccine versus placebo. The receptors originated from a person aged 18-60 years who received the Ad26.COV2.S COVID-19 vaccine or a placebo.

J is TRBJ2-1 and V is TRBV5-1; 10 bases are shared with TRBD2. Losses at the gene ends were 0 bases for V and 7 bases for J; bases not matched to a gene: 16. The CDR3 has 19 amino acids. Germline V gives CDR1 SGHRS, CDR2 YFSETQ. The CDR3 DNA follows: TGCGCCAGCAGCTTGGGATATGGTCTAGCGGGAGCCCCGGGTAATGAGCAGTTCTTC. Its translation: CASSLGYGLAGAPGNEQFF. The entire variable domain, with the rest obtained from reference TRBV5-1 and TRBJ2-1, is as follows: KAGVTQTPRYLIKTRGQQVTLSCSPISGHRSVSWYQQTPGQGLQFLFEYFSETQRNKGNFPGRFSGRQFSNSRSEMNVSTLELGDSALYLCASSLGYGLAGAPGNEQFFGPGTRLTVL.

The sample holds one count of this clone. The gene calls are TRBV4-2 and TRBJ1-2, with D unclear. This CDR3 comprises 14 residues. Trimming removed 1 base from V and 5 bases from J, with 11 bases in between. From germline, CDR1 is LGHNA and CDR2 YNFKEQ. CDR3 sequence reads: CASSQGTSNYGYTF. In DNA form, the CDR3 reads TGTGCCAGCAGCCAAGGTACTTCGAATTATGGCTACACCTTC.

The CDR3 loop reads CASSATSNTGELFF. The CDR3 DNA is TGTGCCAGCAGTGCGACTAGTAACACCGGGGAGCTGTTTTTT. The V call is TRBV2, the J call TRBJ2-2; D is perhaps TRBD2 (6 bases). CDR1 and CDR2 (germline): SNHLY, FYNNEI. The length of the CDR3 is 14 residues. With 4 bases removed from V and 2 bases from J, the gap between germline ends came to 8 bases. Together with reference TRBV2 and TRBJ2-2, the CDR3 gives the full variable domain: EPEVTQTPSHQVTQMGQEVILRCVPISNHLYFYWYRQILGQKVEFLVSFYNNEISEKSEIFDDQFSVERPDGSNFTLKIRSTKLEDSAMYFCASSATSNTGELFFGEGSRLTVL.

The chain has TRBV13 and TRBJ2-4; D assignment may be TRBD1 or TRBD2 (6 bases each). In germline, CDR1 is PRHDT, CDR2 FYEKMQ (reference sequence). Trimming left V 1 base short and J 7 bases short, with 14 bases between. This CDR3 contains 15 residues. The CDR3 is CASSLEGGLRNIQYF. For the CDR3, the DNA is TGTGCCAGCAGCTTAGAAGGGGGGCTGAGGAACATTCAGTACTTC.

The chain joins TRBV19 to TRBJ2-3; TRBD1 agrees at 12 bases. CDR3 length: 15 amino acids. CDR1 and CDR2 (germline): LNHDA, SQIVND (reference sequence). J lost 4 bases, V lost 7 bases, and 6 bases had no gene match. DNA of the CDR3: TGTGCCAGTATGGGGGACAGGGGGCTACCAGATACGCAGTATTTT. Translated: CASMGDRGLPDTQYF.

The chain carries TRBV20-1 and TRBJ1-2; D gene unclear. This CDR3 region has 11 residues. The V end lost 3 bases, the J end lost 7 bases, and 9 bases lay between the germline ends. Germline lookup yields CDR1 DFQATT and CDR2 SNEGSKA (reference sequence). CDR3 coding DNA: TGCAGTGCTAGCCGTGATCTTGGCTACACCTTC. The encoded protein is CSASRDLGYTF.

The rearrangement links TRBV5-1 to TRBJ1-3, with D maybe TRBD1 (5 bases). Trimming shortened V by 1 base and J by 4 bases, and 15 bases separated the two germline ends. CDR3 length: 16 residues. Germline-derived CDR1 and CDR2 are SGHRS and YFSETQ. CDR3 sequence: CASSLHPRGGGNTIYF. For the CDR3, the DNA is TGCGCCAGCAGCTTGCATCCCCGGGGCGGCGGAAACACCATATATTTT.

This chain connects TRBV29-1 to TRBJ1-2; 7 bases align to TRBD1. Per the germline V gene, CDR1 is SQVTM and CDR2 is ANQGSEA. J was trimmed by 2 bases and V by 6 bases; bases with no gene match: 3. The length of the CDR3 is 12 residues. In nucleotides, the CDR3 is TGCAGCGTAGAGGACAGGAACTATGGCTACACCTTC. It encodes CSVEDRNYGYTF. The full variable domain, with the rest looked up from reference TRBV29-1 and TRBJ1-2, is SAVISQKPSRDICQRGTSLTIQCQVDSQVTMMFWYRQQPGQSLTLIATANQGSEATYESGFVIDKFPISRPNLTFSTLTVSNMSPEDSSIYLCSVEDRNYGYTFGSGTRLTVV.

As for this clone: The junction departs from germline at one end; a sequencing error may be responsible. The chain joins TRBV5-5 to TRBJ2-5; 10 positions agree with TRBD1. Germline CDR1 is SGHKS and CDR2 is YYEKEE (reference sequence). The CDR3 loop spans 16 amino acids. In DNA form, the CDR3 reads TGTGCCAGCAGCGTCCGACAGGGGGCAGGGAAAGATACCCAGTACTTC. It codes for CASSVRQGAGKDTQYF.

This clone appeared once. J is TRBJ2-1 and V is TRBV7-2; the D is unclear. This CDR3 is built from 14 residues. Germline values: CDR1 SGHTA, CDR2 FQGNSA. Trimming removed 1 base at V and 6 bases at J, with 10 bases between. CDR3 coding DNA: TGTGCCAGCAGCTTAGTGACCTACTCCAATGAGCAGTTCTTC. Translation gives CASSLVTYSNEQFF.

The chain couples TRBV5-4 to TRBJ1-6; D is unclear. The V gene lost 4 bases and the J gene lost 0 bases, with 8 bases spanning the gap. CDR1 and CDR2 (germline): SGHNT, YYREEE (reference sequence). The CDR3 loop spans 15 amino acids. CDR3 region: CASSPESSYNSPLHF. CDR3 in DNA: TGTGCCAGCAGCCCAGAGAGCTCCTATAATTCACCCCTCCACTTT.

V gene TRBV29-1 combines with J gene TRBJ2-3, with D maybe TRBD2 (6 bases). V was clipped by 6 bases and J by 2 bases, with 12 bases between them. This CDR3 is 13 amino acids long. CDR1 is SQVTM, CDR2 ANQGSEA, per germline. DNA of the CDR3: TGCAGCGTCGGCCGGGACTCCACAGATACGCAGTATTTT. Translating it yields CSVGRDSTDTQYF.

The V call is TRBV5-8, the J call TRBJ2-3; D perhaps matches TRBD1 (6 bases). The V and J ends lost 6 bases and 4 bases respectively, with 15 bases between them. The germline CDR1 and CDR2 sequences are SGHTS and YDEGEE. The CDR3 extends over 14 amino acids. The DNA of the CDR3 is TGTGCCAGCATTTCTGTACAGGGTGCAGATACGCAGTATTTT. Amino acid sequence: CASISVQGADTQYF.

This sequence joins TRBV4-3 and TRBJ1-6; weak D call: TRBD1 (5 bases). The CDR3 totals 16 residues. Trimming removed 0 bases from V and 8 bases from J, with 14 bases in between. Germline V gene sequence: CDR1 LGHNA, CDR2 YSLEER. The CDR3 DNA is TGCGCCAGCAGCCAAGATCCGGGGGGATTGGATTCACCCCTCCACTTT. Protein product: CASSQDPGGLDSPLHF.

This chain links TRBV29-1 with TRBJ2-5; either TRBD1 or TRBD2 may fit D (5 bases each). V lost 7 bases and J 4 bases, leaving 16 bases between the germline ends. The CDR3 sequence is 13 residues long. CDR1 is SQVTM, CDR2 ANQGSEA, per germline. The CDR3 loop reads CSGRRDLIETQYF. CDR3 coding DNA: TGCAGCGGCCGCCGGGACCTAATAGAGACCCAGTACTTC.

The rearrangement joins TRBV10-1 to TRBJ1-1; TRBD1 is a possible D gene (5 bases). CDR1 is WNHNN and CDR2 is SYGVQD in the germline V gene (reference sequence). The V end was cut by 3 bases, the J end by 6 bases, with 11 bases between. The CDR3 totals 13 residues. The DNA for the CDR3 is TGCGCCAGCAGTGATCGAGGGGCCGCTGAAGCTTTCTTT. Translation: CASSDRGAAEAFF.

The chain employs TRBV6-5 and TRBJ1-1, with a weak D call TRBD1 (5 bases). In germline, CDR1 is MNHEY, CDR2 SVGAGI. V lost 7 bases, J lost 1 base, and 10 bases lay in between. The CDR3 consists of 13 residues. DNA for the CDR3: TGTGCCAGCATTTCAGGGTGGAACACTGAAGCTTTCTTT. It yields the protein CASISGWNTEAFF.

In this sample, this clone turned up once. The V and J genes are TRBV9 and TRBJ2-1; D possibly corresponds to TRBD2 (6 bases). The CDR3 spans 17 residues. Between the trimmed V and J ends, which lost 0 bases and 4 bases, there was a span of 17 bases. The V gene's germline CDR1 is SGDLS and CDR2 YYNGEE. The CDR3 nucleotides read TGTGCCAGCAGCGTAGACCCGGGGAGGTGGGGTTACAATGAGCAGTTCTTC. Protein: CASSVDPGRWGYNEQFF.

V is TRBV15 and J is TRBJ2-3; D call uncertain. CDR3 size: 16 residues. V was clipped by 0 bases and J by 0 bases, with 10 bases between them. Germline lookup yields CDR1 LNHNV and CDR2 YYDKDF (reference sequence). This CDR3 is CATSRDWDLSTDTQYF. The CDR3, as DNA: TGTGCCACCAGCAGAGATTGGGATTTAAGCACAGATACGCAGTATTTT.

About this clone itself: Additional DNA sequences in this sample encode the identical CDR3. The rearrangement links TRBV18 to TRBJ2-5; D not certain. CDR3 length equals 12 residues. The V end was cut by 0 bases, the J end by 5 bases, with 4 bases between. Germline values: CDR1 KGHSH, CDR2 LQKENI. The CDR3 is CASSPPGETQYF. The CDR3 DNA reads TGTGCCAGCTCACCACCGGGTGAGACCCAGTACTTC.

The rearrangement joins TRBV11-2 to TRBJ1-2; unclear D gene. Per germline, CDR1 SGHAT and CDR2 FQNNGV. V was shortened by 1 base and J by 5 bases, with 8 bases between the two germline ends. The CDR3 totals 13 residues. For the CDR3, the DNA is TGTGCCAGCAGCTTAGCCGTCTGGTATGGCTACACCTTC. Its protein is CASSLAVWYGYTF. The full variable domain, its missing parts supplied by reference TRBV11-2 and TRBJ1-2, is EAGVAQSPRYKIIEKRQSVAFWCNPISGHATLYWYQQILGQGPKLLIQFQNNGVVDDSQLPKDRFSAERLKGVDSTLKIQPAKLEDSAVYLCASSLAVWYGYTFGSGTRLTVV.

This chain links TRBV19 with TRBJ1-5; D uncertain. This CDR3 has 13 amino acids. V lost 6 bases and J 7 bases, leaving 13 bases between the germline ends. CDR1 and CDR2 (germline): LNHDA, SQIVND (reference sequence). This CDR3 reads CASSSTPGQPQHF. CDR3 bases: TGTGCCAGTAGCTCGACCCCGGGACAGCCCCAGCATTTT.

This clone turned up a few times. The CDR3 DNA reads as TGTGCCAGCAGCCCCCGGGTGGGGGTCTATGGCTACACCTTC. This codes for CASSPRVGVYGYTF. The chain joins TRBV2 to TRBJ1-2, with a possible D match to TRBD1 (5 bases). CDR1 and CDR2 from the germline V gene are SNHLY and FYNNEI. V was cut by 6 bases and J by 4 bases, with 15 bases left in between. The CDR3 spans 14 residues.

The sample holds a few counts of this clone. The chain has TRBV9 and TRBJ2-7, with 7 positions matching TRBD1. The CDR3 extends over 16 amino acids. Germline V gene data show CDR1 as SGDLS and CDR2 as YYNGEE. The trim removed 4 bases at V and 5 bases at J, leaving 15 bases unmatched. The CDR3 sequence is CASSPFPDRDFNEQYV. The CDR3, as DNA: TGTGCCAGCAGCCCCTTCCCCGACAGGGATTTTAACGAGCAGTACGTC.

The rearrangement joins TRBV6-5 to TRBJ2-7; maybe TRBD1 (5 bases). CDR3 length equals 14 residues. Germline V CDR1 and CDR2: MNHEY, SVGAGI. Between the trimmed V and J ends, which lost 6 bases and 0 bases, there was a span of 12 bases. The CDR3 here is CASRPRQSSYEQYV. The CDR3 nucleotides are TGTGCCAGCAGGCCTCGACAGAGCTCCTACGAGCAGTACGTC.

This CDR3 is CSAEEPGLVGNEQFF. The CDR3 bases are TGCAGCGCCGAGGAACCGGGACTAGTTGGGAATGAGCAGTTCTTC. The chain combines TRBV29-1 with TRBJ2-1; TRBD2 agrees at 8 bases. Germline lookup yields CDR1 SQVTM and CDR2 ANQGSEA. The CDR3 covers 15 residues. V lost 7 bases to trimming and J lost 7 bases; unmatched junction nucleotides: 15.